This TCR beta chain was retrieved from a study of T cell responses to AZD1222 COVID-19 vaccine. Notes on the study in general: Among the donors, most were white British and more were female, and clonal diversity was possibly underestimated. Samples come after the peak T cell response, not at day 14. Regions left unmutated in variants are reportedly the target of nearly half of spike-specific TCRs.

Note on this clone: What it binds is not known.

The ends were cut back, 3 bases at V and 0 bases at J, with 10 bases in the middle. CDR3 length: 15 amino acids. Per the germline V gene, CDR1 is SGHKS and CDR2 is YYEKEE (reference sequence). Clones were read by immunoSEQ multiplex PCR, and TCRdb kept only the in-frame ones, dropping some. Here the sample spans around 130,000 clones, around nine tenths being singletons. The source was peripheral blood, collected 28 days after the second dose of the MenACWY control vaccine. This receptor was identified in an adult who received the MenACWY meningococcal vaccine as a control. The chain has TRBV5-5 and TRBJ2-1; no clear D gene. The CDR3 protein is CASSSQVSSYNEQFF. The CDR3, as DNA: TGTGCCAGCAGCTCCCAGGTGAGCTCCTACAATGAGCAGTTCTTC. The entire variable domain, with the rest obtained from reference TRBV5-5 and TRBJ2-1, is as follows: DAGVTQSPTHLIKTRGQQVTLRCSPISGHKSVSWYQQVLGQGPQFIFQYYEKEERGRGNFPDRFSARQFPNYSSELNVNALLLGDSALYLCASSSQVSSYNEQFFGPGTRLTVL.